The text below deals with one T cell receptor (beta chain). Its specificity is unknown. Produced via immunoSEQ multiplex PCR; TCRdb's table is partial and in-frame only. Of 66,000 or so clones in the sample, around 79% were seen once. The culture ran for around nine days, and then CD4+ T cells were isolated. Participants each got two BNT162b2 or mRNA-1273 vaccine doses. Vaccinees lacked prior SARS-CoV-2 infection and tested negative for nucleocapsid antibodies. This sample is drawn from a study of vaccination effects on CD4 cells after COVID-19. The wider study: Following the second dose by a median of 72 days, the post-vaccine samples were obtained.

Trimming pared 4 bases from V and 4 bases from J, leaving 13 bases between. The CDR3 loop spans 14 amino acids. Germline CDR1 LNHDA, CDR2 SQIVND (reference sequence). The source material was CD4+ T cells from PBMCs cultured without peptide, sampled after COVID-19 vaccination. The TCR was taken from a human donor who received a COVID-19 vaccine. The V and J genes are TRBV19 and TRBJ1-1; possible D gene TRBD1, 5 bases. Written as DNA, the CDR3 is TGTGCCAGTAGTAGCCTCAGGGCGATCACTGAAGCTTTCTTT. It is translated as CASSSLRAITEAFF.